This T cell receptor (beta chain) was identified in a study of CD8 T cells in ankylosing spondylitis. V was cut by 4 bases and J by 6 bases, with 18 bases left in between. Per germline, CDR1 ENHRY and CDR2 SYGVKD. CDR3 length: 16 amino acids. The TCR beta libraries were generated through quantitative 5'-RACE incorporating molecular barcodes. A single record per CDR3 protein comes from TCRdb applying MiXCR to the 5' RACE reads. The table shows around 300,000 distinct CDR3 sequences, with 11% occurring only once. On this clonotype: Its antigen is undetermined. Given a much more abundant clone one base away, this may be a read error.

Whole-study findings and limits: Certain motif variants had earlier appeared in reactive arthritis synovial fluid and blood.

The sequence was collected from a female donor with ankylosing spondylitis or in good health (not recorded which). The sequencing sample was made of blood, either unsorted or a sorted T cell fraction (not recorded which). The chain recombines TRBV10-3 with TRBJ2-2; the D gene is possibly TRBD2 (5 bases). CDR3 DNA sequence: TGTGCCATCAGTGGGCTAGTGGGAGATATGGCCGGGGAGCTGTTTTTT. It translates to CAISGLVGDMAGELFF.